Following are 32 T cell receptor beta chains from one sample sequenced in a study of T cell repertoires in cytomegalovirus infection. TCRdb processed the reads anew with MiXCR; each CDR3 protein has one entry. Of 750,000 to 900,000 distinct CDR3 sequences listed, roughly 29% were seen once; the top ten hold about an eighth. The antigens for these receptors are not known. The sequenced sample was cultured CD8+ T cells from PBMCs, obtained from culture after CMV antigen stimulation. These receptors were collected from a human donor in good health (CMV status not recorded). Some clones in this sample may be carry-over from other donors' samples.

This clonotype was seen more than once but under ten times. V gene TRBV27 combines with J gene TRBJ1-4; D perhaps matches TRBD1 (6 bases). V shed 5 bases and J shed 8 bases, with 9 bases lying between them. The CDR3 is made up of 12 amino acids. Germline V gene lookup returns CDR1 MNHEY and CDR2 SMNVEV (reference sequence). The CDR3 sequence: CASSHGTEKLFF. The CDR3 DNA sequence: TGTGCCAGCAGTCACGGGACAGAAAAACTGTTTTTT.

The rearrangement uses TRBV14 and TRBJ1-1, with TRBD1 as a possible D gene (5 bases). Trimming stripped 4 bases from V and 2 bases from J, with 14 bases between. The CDR3 spans 15 residues. Germline V lookup: CDR1 SGHDN, CDR2 FVKESK. CDR3 bases: TGTGCCAGCAGCCTCACCCAGGGAGCAAACACTGAAGCTTTCTTT. It codes for CASSLTQGANTEAFF.

The chain employs TRBV27 and TRBJ1-5; no reliable D call. The CDR3 has 16 residues. Germline V gives CDR1 MNHEY, CDR2 SMNVEV (reference sequence). The germline V and J ends were trimmed by 6 bases and 5 bases, with 20 bases remaining between them. CDR3 DNA: TGTGCCAGCAGCCCCTCCGGACTCCGGGCTTATCAGCCCCAGCATTTT. Protein: CASSPSGLRAYQPQHF.

The chain joins TRBV7-9 to TRBJ2-3, with TRBD2 matching over 9 bases. This CDR3 contains 18 residues. Germline CDR1 and CDR2: SEHNR and FQNEAQ (reference sequence). V lost 1 base and J lost 3; bases outside the gene matches: 11. The CDR3 DNA follows: TGTGCCAGCAGCTTAGTTGCTAGCGGGGCCAAGGAGACAGATACGCAGTATTTT. Amino acids: CASSLVASGAKETDTQYF.

This chain links TRBV4-2 with TRBJ2-1, with D perhaps being TRBD1 or TRBD2 (5 bases each). The length of the CDR3 is 16 residues. V dropped 0 bases and J dropped 8 bases, with 17 bases sitting between them. Germline lookup yields CDR1 LGHNA and CDR2 YNFKEQ. Here the CDR3 DNA reads TGTGCCAGCAGCCAAGAATGGGCAGGGAGCGTGGATGAGCAGTTCTTC. Its protein is CASSQEWAGSVDEQFF.

This clonotype appeared a few times. The chain uses TRBV4-3 and TRBJ2-1; 7 bases line up with TRBD1. CDR1 and CDR2 (germline): LGHNA, YSLEER. The CDR3 contains 17 residues. V lost 1 base and J lost 4; bases outside the gene matches: 10. DNA of the CDR3: TGCGCCAGCAGCCAAGGTGGACAGGCAAAATTATACAATGAGCAGTTCTTC. It yields the protein CASSQGGQAKLYNEQFF.

J is TRBJ2-2 and V is TRBV29-1, with D maybe TRBD2 (5 bases). Germline CDR1 and CDR2: SQVTM and ANQGSEA. V was pared by 4 bases and J by 5 bases, with 8 bases between. The CDR3 has 12 residues. The CDR3, as DNA: TGCAGCGTTGTGGACTCAACCGGGGAGCTGTTTTTT. It is translated as CSVVDSTGELFF.

The V call is TRBV6-6, the J call TRBJ2-7, with D tentatively TRBD1 (6 bases). The germline V and J ends were trimmed by 8 bases and 3 bases, with 11 bases remaining between them. This CDR3 comprises 12 residues. Germline CDR1 and CDR2: MNHNY and SVGAGI (reference sequence). CDR3 loop: CASYRVLYEQYV. As DNA, the CDR3 is TGTGCCAGCTACAGGGTTCTCTACGAGCAGTACGTC.

The rearrangement uses TRBV4-3 and TRBJ1-1; unclear D gene. Germline loops: CDR1 LGHNA, CDR2 YSLEER. This CDR3 is 14 amino acids long. With 2 bases removed from V and 4 bases from J, the gap between germline ends came to 11 bases. CDR3 amino acids: CASSQSAVSTEAFF. CDR3 DNA sequence: TGCGCCAGCAGCCAATCAGCTGTGTCCACTGAAGCTTTCTTT.

The V call is TRBV9, the J call TRBJ2-3; D remains unclear. The V end lost 4 bases, the J end lost 6 bases, and 21 bases lay between the germline ends. In germline, CDR1 is SGDLS, CDR2 YYNGEE. The length of the CDR3 is 16 residues. CDR3 coding DNA: TGTGCCAGCAGCCCCCTCGGATGGGTTTCAGTCGATACGCAGTATTTT. This encodes CASSPLGWVSVDTQYF.

This clonotype was seen a few times. This chain joins TRBV4-1 and TRBJ2-1; TRBD2 matches at 9 bases. CDR3 length equals 19 residues. CDR1 and CDR2 (germline): MGHRA, YSYEKL. After removal of 0 bases from V and 4 bases from J, the junction contained 13 bases not matched to a gene. CDR3 in DNA: TGCGCCAGCAGCCAAGAAGGGGTTCTGATAGCGGGGGAGTACAATGAGCAGTTCTTC. This sequence encodes CASSQEGVLIAGEYNEQFF.

V is TRBV9 and J is TRBJ2-3; maybe TRBD2 (6 bases). V was clipped by 1 base and J by 2 bases, with 11 bases between them. CDR3 size: 15 residues. Germline lookup yields CDR1 SGDLS and CDR2 YYNGEE. The CDR3 sequence is CASSVTGGDTDTQYF. CDR3 bases: TGTGCCAGCAGCGTAACCGGGGGTGACACAGATACGCAGTATTTT.

This clonotype was seen a few times. The chain joins TRBV10-3 to TRBJ2-1; D perhaps matches TRBD2 (5 bases). Germline V lookup: CDR1 ENHRY, CDR2 SYGVKD. The CDR3 is 12 residues long. V dropped 2 bases and J dropped 9 bases, with 8 bases sitting between them. CDR3 sequence reads: CAISERDLEQFF. CDR3 in DNA: TGTGCCATCAGTGAGCGGGATCTTGAGCAGTTCTTC.

This clonotype has only a few counts. The gene calls are TRBV7-9 and TRBJ1-6, with a weak D call TRBD1 (6 bases). This CDR3 spans 15 amino acids. V lost 1 base to trimming and J lost 10 bases, with 14 bases between them. Germline CDR1 is SEHNR and CDR2 is FQNEAQ (reference sequence). CDR3 in amino acids: CASSLGQGGASPLHF. The CDR3 DNA is TGTGCCAGCAGCTTAGGACAAGGGGGTGCATCACCCCTCCACTTT. Full variable domain (outside the CDR3, taken from reference TRBV7-9 and TRBJ1-6): DTGVSQNPRHKITKRGQNVTFRCDPISEHNRLYWYRQTLGQGPEFLTYFQNEAQLEKSRLLSDRFSAERPKGSFSTLEIQRTEQGDSAMYLCASSLGQGGASPLHFGNGTRLTVT.

This clonotype was observed at least ten times. The gene calls are TRBV19 and TRBJ1-3; D is uncertain. The V and J ends lost 5 bases and 4 bases respectively, with 3 bases between them. The germline gives CDR1 LNHDA, CDR2 SQIVND (reference sequence). The CDR3 covers 11 residues. The CDR3, as DNA: TGTGCCAGTAGTCCAGGAAACACCATATATTTT. Translating gives CASSPGNTIYF. The full variable domain, completed using reference TRBV19 and TRBJ1-3, is DGGITQSPKYLFRKEGQNVTLSCEQNLNHDAMYWYRQDPGQGLRLIYYSQIVNDFQKGDIAEGYSVSREKKESFPLTVTSAQKNPTAFYLCASSPGNTIYFGEGSWLTVV.

The table lists this clonotype with a count of one. This chain joins TRBV19 and TRBJ1-1; D unresolved. Germline values: CDR1 LNHDA, CDR2 SQIVND (reference sequence). The V and J ends lost 6 bases and 7 bases respectively, with 9 bases between them. The CDR3 spans 11 residues. The CDR3 spells CASRTPSEAFF. The CDR3 nucleotides read TGTGCCAGTAGGACGCCAAGTGAAGCTTTCTTT.

A few counts support this clonotype. The chain is built from TRBV4-1 and TRBJ1-1; possible D gene TRBD1, 5 bases. CDR1 and CDR2 from the germline V gene are MGHRA and YSYEKL. Between the trimmed V and J ends, which lost 3 bases and 5 bases, there was a span of 10 bases. CDR3 size: 13 residues. The CDR3 here is CASSHEGDTEAFF. In nucleotides, the CDR3 is TGCGCCAGCAGCCATGAAGGGGATACTGAAGCTTTCTTT.

The chain links TRBV9 to TRBJ2-5; a weak D match, TRBD1 (6 bases). The ends were cut back, 2 bases at V and 2 bases at J, with 13 bases in the middle. Looked up from germline, CDR1 is SGDLS and CDR2 is YYNGEE. This CDR3 comprises 15 residues. CDR3 loop: CASSVAGARQETQYF. CDR3 coding DNA: TGTGCCAGCAGCGTGGCAGGGGCTCGTCAAGAGACCCAGTACTTC.

The chain is built from TRBV10-3 and TRBJ2-5; D gene uncertain. CDR3 length equals 13 residues. Germline V gene sequence: CDR1 ENHRY, CDR2 SYGVKD. The V and J ends lost 2 bases and 5 bases respectively, with 9 bases between them. CDR3 bases: TGTGCCATCAGTGAGGAGCAGGTGGAGACCCAGTACTTC. This encodes CAISEEQVETQYF.

This clonotype was counted ten times or more. The chain uses TRBV7-2 and TRBJ2-1; D possibly corresponds to TRBD2 (6 bases). Germline loops: CDR1 SGHTA, CDR2 FQGNSA. This CDR3 region has 13 residues. The V end lost 2 bases, the J end lost 6 bases, and 8 bases lay between the germline ends. The CDR3 is CASSLMGGNEQFF. The CDR3 coding sequence is TGTGCCAGCAGCTTAATGGGGGGCAATGAGCAGTTCTTC.

In its sample, this clonotype is medium-sized (0.01 to 0.1%). The chain employs TRBV4-3 and TRBJ2-3; TRBD2 matches 13 bases. The V gene's germline CDR1 is LGHNA and CDR2 YSLEER. This CDR3 is built from 16 residues. The V segment lost 2 bases and the J segment 2 bases; nucleotides outside the gene matches: 1. The CDR3 reads CASSQTSGGATDTQYF. In nucleotides, the CDR3 is TGCGCCAGCAGCCAAACTAGCGGGGGGGCCACAGATACGCAGTATTTT.

The J gene is TRBJ1-4, the V gene TRBV2, with a tentative D call TRBD1 (5 bases). The CDR3 has 17 amino acids. Germline V gives CDR1 SNHLY, CDR2 FYNNEI. Trimming left V 4 bases short and J 10 bases short, with 25 bases between. In nucleotides, the CDR3 is TGTGCCAGCAGTGTCCTCCCCACCGGGACTTACCGACTAAAACTGTTTTTT. Translation: CASSVLPTGTYRLKLFF.

This chain uses TRBV5-5 with TRBJ2-1, with 9 bases identical to TRBD1. The J segment lost 0 bases and the V segment lost 1 base, leaving 11 bases of the junction unmatched. This CDR3 comprises 19 residues. Germline V gene sequence: CDR1 SGHKS, CDR2 YYEKEE (reference sequence). DNA for the CDR3: TGTGCCAGCAGCTTGCGAGGGACAGGGCGTTCCCGCTCCTACAATGAGCAGTTCTTC. It translates to CASSLRGTGRSRSYNEQFF.

Many counts were recorded for this clonotype. This chain connects TRBV7-6 to TRBJ2-3, with 14 bases aligning to TRBD2. The germline V gene has CDR1 SGHVS and CDR2 FNYEAQ. V lost 5 bases to trimming and J lost 2 bases; unmatched junction nucleotides: 6. The CDR3 is made up of 17 amino acids. CDR3 sequence reads: CASSPGLAGAVTDTQYF. The CDR3 DNA reads as TGTGCCAGCAGCCCGGGACTAGCGGGGGCTGTCACAGATACGCAGTATTTT.

The CDR3 spells CASGPGSSYNEQFF. CDR3 nucleotide sequence: TGTGCCAGCGGTCCAGGGAGCTCCTACAATGAGCAGTTCTTC. The chain links TRBV6-6 to TRBJ2-1; D possibly matches TRBD1 or TRBD2 (5 bases each). The V gene's germline CDR1 is MNHNY and CDR2 SVGAGI (reference sequence). CDR3 length: 14 residues. Trimming stripped 8 bases from V and 0 bases from J, with 11 bases between.

This clonotype has more than one count but fewer than ten. The V and J genes are TRBV7-3 and TRBJ1-1, with 7 bases lining up with TRBD1. The V gene's germline CDR1 is SGHTA and CDR2 FQGTGA. The J segment lost 3 bases and the V segment lost 5 bases, leaving 6 bases of the junction unmatched. The CDR3 spans 14 residues. In nucleotides, the CDR3 is TGTGCCAGCAGCAGGTCGACAGGGCACACTGAAGCTTTCTTT. As protein: CASSRSTGHTEAFF.

The chain has TRBV4-3 and TRBJ1-2; 8 nucleotides agree with TRBD1. CDR3 length: 15 amino acids. The germline V gene encodes CDR1 LGHNA and CDR2 YSLEER. Trimming took 1 base from V and 5 from J; bases not matched to a gene: 6. The CDR3 here is CASSQVGRGPYGYTF. The CDR3 bases are TGCGCCAGCAGCCAAGTAGGCAGGGGGCCGTATGGCTACACCTTC.

The V call is TRBV6-1, the J call TRBJ2-2; no definite D call. CDR1 MNHNS and CDR2 SASEGT come from the germline V gene. Deletions cut 5 bases from V and 5 bases from J, with 9 bases between. There are 13 residues in the CDR3. The CDR3 here is CASSYVITGELFF. CDR3 coding DNA: TGTGCCAGCAGTTACGTAATTACCGGGGAGCTGTTTTTT.

The chain recombines TRBV29-1 with TRBJ1-2; D gene uncertain. Per the germline V gene, CDR1 is SQVTM and CDR2 is ANQGSEA. Trimming stripped 5 bases from V and 3 bases from J, with 13 bases between. The CDR3 consists of 13 residues. DNA for the CDR3: TGCAGCGTTTGGGTGAGGGAACACTATGGCTACACCTTC. This translates into CSVWVREHYGYTF.

The gene calls are TRBV12-5 and TRBJ2-2; 7 bases agree with TRBD1. This CDR3 comprises 15 residues. Germline-derived CDR1 and CDR2 are LGHNT and FRNRAP. J gave up 6 bases and V 0 bases, and 4 bases lay outside the gene matches. The CDR3 DNA reads as TGTGCTAGTGGTTTGGTACAGGGGAAGGCCGGGGAGCTGTTTTTT. It specifies CASGLVQGKAGELFF.

The rearrangement joins TRBV6-1 to TRBJ1-2; the D gene is possibly TRBD1 (5 bases). Germline CDR1 MNHNS, CDR2 SASEGT. The V end was cut by 2 bases, the J end by 7 bases, with 20 bases between. The CDR3 contains 16 residues. CDR3 nucleotide sequence: TGTGCCAGCAGTGAATGGGGCACAGGCCCTCAAGGTGGCTACACCTTC. This encodes CASSEWGTGPQGGYTF.

This clonotype was picked up a small number of times. V is TRBV10-1 and J is TRBJ1-1; D gene ambiguous. V was clipped by 2 bases and J by 3 bases, with 7 bases between them. The CDR3 sequence is 13 residues long. Germline assignment: CDR1 WNHNN and CDR2 SYGVQD (reference sequence). The CDR3 DNA is TGCGCCAGCAGTGAGCCAGAAGACACTGAAGCTTTCTTT. Translating gives CASSEPEDTEAFF.